The 17 T cell receptor beta chains reported below all come from one sample, sequenced in a study of T cell responses to AZD1222 COVID-19 vaccine. TCRdb's table, derived via immunoSEQ multiplex PCR, lists solely in-frame clones and lacks some. The repertoire has 80,000 or so clones, approximately 80% of them found once; the top ten carry approximately 30%. The specimen was peripheral blood, collected 28 days after the second dose of the MenACWY control vaccine. The receptors were sampled from an adult who received the MenACWY meningococcal vaccine as a control.

This sequence joins TRBV19 and TRBJ1-6; 7 bases align to TRBD1. J lost 10 bases, V lost 5 bases, and 8 bases had no gene match. There are 14 residues in the CDR3. From germline, CDR1 is LNHDA and CDR2 SQIVND (reference sequence). CDR3 nucleotides: TGTGCCAGTAGTTCAGGGGGTGCCGGCTCACCCCTCCACTTT. It yields the protein CASSSGGAGSPLHF.

This clone appeared a few times. The V gene is TRBV19, the J gene TRBJ1-1; D might be TRBD1 (6 bases). CDR3 length equals 13 residues. From germline, CDR1 is LNHDA and CDR2 SQIVND (reference sequence). Trimming pared 6 bases from V and 5 bases from J, leaving 13 bases between. The CDR3 loop reads CASRWGGATEAFF. The DNA for the CDR3 is TGTGCCAGTAGATGGGGGGGCGCAACTGAAGCTTTCTTT. Filled out from reference TRBV19 and TRBJ1-1, the complete variable domain reads DGGITQSPKYLFRKEGQNVTLSCEQNLNHDAMYWYRQDPGQGLRLIYYSQIVNDFQKGDIAEGYSVSREKKESFPLTVTSAQKNPTAFYLCASRWGGATEAFFGQGTRLTVV.

The gene calls are TRBV28 and TRBJ1-1, with D maybe TRBD1 (6 bases). The CDR3 loop spans 14 amino acids. Deletions cut 6 bases from V and 5 bases from J, with 16 bases between. Germline V gene data show CDR1 as MDHEN and CDR2 as SYDVKM. The CDR3 DNA reads TGTGCCAGCAGCCCACCTCAGGGGCGGACTGAAGCTTTCTTT. Translating it yields CASSPPQGRTEAFF.

The chain carries TRBV9 and TRBJ2-7, with 10 bases that match TRBD2. The germline CDR1 and CDR2 sequences are SGDLS and YYNGEE. The J segment lost 6 bases and the V segment lost 6 bases, leaving 9 bases of the junction unmatched. The CDR3 has 14 amino acids. Here the CDR3 reads CASTRGASGSEQYF. CDR3 in DNA: TGTGCCAGCACAAGAGGGGCTAGCGGGAGCGAGCAGTACTTC.

The rearrangement joins TRBV18 to TRBJ1-2, with D perhaps matching TRBD1 (6 bases). The CDR3 length is 16 residues. The V end lost 3 bases, the J end lost 5 bases, and 19 bases lay between the germline ends. CDR1 is KGHSH, CDR2 LQKENI, per germline. The CDR3 DNA sequence: TGTGCCAGCTCACCCGGTGGGACATTCCCGGGGTATGGCTACACCTTC. Amino acid sequence: CASSPGGTFPGYGYTF.

A single count supports this clone. The chain's CDR3 is CASSTGTSGGDTQYF. CDR3 nucleotides: TGTGCCAGCAGCACCGGGACTAGCGGGGGAGATACGCAGTATTTT. The chain joins TRBV9 to TRBJ2-3; 14 nucleotides align to TRBD2. Germline trimming cut 4 bases from V and 5 bases from J; bases unmatched to any gene: 3. Looked up from germline, CDR1 is SGDLS and CDR2 is YYNGEE. The CDR3 consists of 15 residues.

The chain joins TRBV5-1 to TRBJ2-1; the D gene is possibly TRBD2 (6 bases). Per the germline V gene, CDR1 is SGHRS and CDR2 is YFSETQ. CDR3 length: 15 residues. V was trimmed by 0 bases and J by 6 bases, leaving 13 bases between them. The chain's CDR3 is CASSLGLVGGNEQFF. The CDR3 coding sequence is TGCGCCAGCAGCTTGGGACTAGTGGGAGGCAATGAGCAGTTCTTC.

The gene calls are TRBV19 and TRBJ2-6; D uncertain. The CDR3 loop spans 13 amino acids. Trimming stripped 6 bases from V and 1 base from J, with 4 bases between. The germline V gene has CDR1 LNHDA and CDR2 SQIVND (reference sequence). The CDR3, as DNA: TGTGCCAGTAGCTATTCTGGGGCCAACGTCCTGACTTTC. This encodes CASSYSGANVLTF.

CDR3 sequence (DNA): TGTGCCAGCAGTGCAAGGAGGAACACTGAAGCTTTCTTT. Translation gives CASSARRNTEAFF. The chain is built from TRBV2 and TRBJ1-1; D unclear. The ends were cut back, 4 bases at V and 1 base at J, with 7 bases in the middle. The germline gives CDR1 SNHLY, CDR2 FYNNEI. The CDR3 is 13 amino acids. Full variable domain (remainder filled in from reference TRBV2 and TRBJ1-1): EPEVTQTPSHQVTQMGQEVILRCVPISNHLYFYWYRQILGQKVEFLVSFYNNEISEKSEIFDDQFSVERPDGSNFTLKIRSTKLEDSAMYFCASSARRNTEAFFGQGTRLTVV.

The rearrangement joins TRBV7-8 to TRBJ2-7, with no clear D. Germline assignment: CDR1 SGHVS and CDR2 FQNEAQ. V shed 3 bases and J shed 2 bases, with 14 bases lying between them. The CDR3 is 15 amino acids. CDR3 protein: CASSFERFNPYEQYF. The CDR3 bases are TGTGCCAGCAGCTTTGAGCGTTTCAACCCCTACGAGCAGTACTTC. The variable domain in full, with the rest retrieved from reference TRBV7-8 and TRBJ2-7, is GAGVSQSPRYKVAKRGQDVALRCDPISGHVSLFWYQQALGQGPEFLTYFQNEAQLDKSGLPSDRFFAERPEGSVSTLKIQRTQQEDSAVYLCASSFERFNPYEQYFGPGTRLTVT.

The chain couples TRBV7-8 to TRBJ2-1; 12 nucleotides match TRBD2. With 2 bases clipped from V and 8 bases from J, the junction kept 13 bases outside the gene matches. The CDR3 loop spans 18 amino acids. The germline V gene encodes CDR1 SGHVS and CDR2 FQNEAQ. CDR3 protein: CASSLIPSGGASYDEQFF. The CDR3 DNA sequence: TGTGCCAGCAGCTTAATCCCTAGCGGGGGGGCCTCATACGATGAGCAGTTCTTC.

This clone was picked up many times. This chain links TRBV10-3 with TRBJ1-1; possible D gene TRBD1, 6 bases. Germline loops: CDR1 ENHRY, CDR2 SYGVKD. Trimming cost V 5 bases and J 0 bases, with 10 bases left between them. This CDR3 is built from 14 residues. The CDR3: CAISTGPLNTEAFF. CDR3 DNA: TGTGCCATCAGTACAGGGCCTCTGAACACTGAAGCTTTCTTT.

The chain couples TRBV9 to TRBJ2-7; TRBD2 matches 8 bases. The V and J ends lost 5 bases and 5 bases, in that order; junction bases with no gene match: 9. This CDR3 spans 14 amino acids. Germline V gene sequence: CDR1 SGDLS, CDR2 YYNGEE. The CDR3 coding sequence is TGTGCCAGCAGTACCAGCGGGAGTATAAACGAGCAGTACTTC. It codes for CASSTSGSINEQYF. Full variable domain (rest looked up from reference TRBV9 and TRBJ2-7): DSGVTQTPKHLITATGQRVTLRCSPRSGDLSVYWYQQSLDQGLQFLIQYYNGEERAKGNILERFSAQQFPDLHSELNLSSLELGDSALYFCASSTSGSINEQYFGPGTRLTVT.

This rearrangement joins TRBV6-1 to TRBJ2-2; 10 bases line up with TRBD1. CDR3 length: 16 amino acids. Germline V lookup: CDR1 MNHNS, CDR2 SASEGT. Trimming cost V 3 bases and J 3 bases; bases outside gene matches: 4. The CDR3 DNA follows: TGTGCCAGCAGTGAGGACAGGGGGTTATACACCGGGGAGCTGTTTTTT. It yields the protein CASSEDRGLYTGELFF.

The J gene is TRBJ1-3, the V gene TRBV13, with a tentative D call TRBD1 (6 bases). The CDR3 sequence is 15 residues long. Germline CDR1 and CDR2: PRHDT and FYEKMQ (reference sequence). Trimming left V 4 bases short and J 2 bases short, with 12 bases between. The CDR3 loop is CASSYYRETGNTIYF. The CDR3 nucleotides are TGTGCCAGCAGCTACTACAGGGAAACTGGAAACACCATATATTTT.

This clone showed up just once. This chain uses TRBV7-9 with TRBJ2-7, with D possibly being TRBD2 (5 bases). This CDR3 contains 15 residues. Germline CDR1 is SEHNR and CDR2 is FQNEAQ (reference sequence). The V and J ends lost 5 bases and 5 bases respectively, with 19 bases between them. CDR3 in DNA: TGTGCCAGCAGCCCAGAGGGCCTTAAGGGCGACGAGCAGTACTTC. It specifies CASSPEGLKGDEQYF.

The chain couples TRBV18 to TRBJ2-7, with D possibly TRBD2 on 6 matching bases. The CDR3 consists of 13 residues. CDR1 is KGHSH and CDR2 is LQKENI in the germline V gene. Trimming left V 5 bases short and J 5 bases short, with 13 bases between. Here the CDR3 reads CASSTKEGHEQYF. The CDR3, as DNA: TGTGCCAGCTCAACGAAGGAGGGGCACGAGCAGTACTTC.